This T cell receptor (beta chain) originates from a study of CD8 T cells in Susac syndrome. Reverse transcription of roughly 0.45 to 1 ug RNA used random hexamers. Each CDR3 protein is one row after TCRdb ran MiXCR on the immunoSEQ multiplex PCR reads. The sample yields about 130,000 distinct CDR3 sequences, roughly 94% seen once. FACS was used to enrich TEMRA cells, whereas the CD8+ and CD4+ T cells were obtained by negative isolation. CDR1 is SQVTM, CDR2 ANQGSEA, per germline. Trimming left V 4 bases short and J 2 bases short, with 9 bases between. CDR3 size: 12 residues. This TCR came from a human donor with multiple sclerosis. The chain couples TRBV29-1 to TRBJ2-7; D may correspond to TRBD1 or TRBD2 (5 bases each). The material sequenced was CD4+ T cells from PBMCs. CDR3 residues: CSVVEDTYEQYF. CDR3 bases: TGCAGCGTTGTGGAGGACACCTACGAGCAGTACTTC.